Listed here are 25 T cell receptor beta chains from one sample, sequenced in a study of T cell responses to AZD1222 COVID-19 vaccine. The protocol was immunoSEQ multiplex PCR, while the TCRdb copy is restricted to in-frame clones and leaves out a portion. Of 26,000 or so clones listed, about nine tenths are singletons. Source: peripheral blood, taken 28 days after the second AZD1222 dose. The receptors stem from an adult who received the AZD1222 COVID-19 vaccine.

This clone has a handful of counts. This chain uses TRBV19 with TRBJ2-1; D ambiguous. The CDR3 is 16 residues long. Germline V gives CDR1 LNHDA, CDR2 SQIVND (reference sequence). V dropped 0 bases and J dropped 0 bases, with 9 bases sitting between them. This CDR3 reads CASSIESRSSYNEQFF. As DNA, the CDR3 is TGTGCCAGTAGTATAGAAAGCAGAAGCTCCTACAATGAGCAGTTCTTC.

DNA of the CDR3: TGCAGCGTTGGGACTGAGGCAGATACGCAGTATTTT. It is translated as CSVGTEADTQYF. V gene TRBV29-1 combines with J gene TRBJ2-3; perhaps TRBD2 as D (5 bases). Germline V lookup: CDR1 SQVTM, CDR2 ANQGSEA. The CDR3 covers 12 residues. Trimming cost V 4 bases and J 4 bases, with 9 bases left between them.

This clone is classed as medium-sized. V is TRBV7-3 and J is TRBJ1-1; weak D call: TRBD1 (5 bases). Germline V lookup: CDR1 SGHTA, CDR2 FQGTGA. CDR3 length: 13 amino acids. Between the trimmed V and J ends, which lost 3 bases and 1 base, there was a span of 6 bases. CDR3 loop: CASSFQGNTEAFF. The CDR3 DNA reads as TGTGCCAGCAGCTTCCAGGGGAACACTGAAGCTTTCTTT.

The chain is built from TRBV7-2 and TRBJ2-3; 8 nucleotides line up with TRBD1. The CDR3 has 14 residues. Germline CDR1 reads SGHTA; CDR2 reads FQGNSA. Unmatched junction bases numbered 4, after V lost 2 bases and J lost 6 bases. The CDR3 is CASSLRQGSDTQYF. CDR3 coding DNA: TGTGCCAGCAGCTTACGACAGGGGTCCGATACGCAGTATTTT.

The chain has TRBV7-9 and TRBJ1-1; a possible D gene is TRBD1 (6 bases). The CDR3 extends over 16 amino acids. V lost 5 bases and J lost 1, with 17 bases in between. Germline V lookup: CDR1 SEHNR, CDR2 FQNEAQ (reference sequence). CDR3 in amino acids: CASSPGARDRNTEAFF. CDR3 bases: TGTGCCAGCAGCCCGGGGGCCCGTGACAGGAACACTGAAGCTTTCTTT.

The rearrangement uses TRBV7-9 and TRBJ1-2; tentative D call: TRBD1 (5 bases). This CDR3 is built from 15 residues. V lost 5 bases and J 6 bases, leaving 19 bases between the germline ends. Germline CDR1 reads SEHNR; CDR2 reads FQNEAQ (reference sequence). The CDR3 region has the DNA TGTGCCAGCAGCCAAAACGGCGACGGGGGTCATGGCTACACCTTC. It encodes CASSQNGDGGHGYTF.

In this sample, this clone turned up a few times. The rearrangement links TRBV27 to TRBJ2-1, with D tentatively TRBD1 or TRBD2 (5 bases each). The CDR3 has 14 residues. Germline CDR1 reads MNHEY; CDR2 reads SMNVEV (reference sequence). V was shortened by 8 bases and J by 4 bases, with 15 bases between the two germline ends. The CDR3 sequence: CASGGREKYNEQFF. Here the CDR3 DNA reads TGTGCCAGCGGGGGACGGGAAAAATACAATGAGCAGTTCTTC.

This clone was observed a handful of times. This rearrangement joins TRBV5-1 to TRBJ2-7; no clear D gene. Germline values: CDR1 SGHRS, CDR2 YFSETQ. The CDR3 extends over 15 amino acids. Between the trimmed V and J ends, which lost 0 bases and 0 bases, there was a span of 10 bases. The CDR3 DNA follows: TGCGCCAGCAGCTTGGCCTTTAGTAGCTCCTACGAGCAGTACTTC. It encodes CASSLAFSSSYEQYF.

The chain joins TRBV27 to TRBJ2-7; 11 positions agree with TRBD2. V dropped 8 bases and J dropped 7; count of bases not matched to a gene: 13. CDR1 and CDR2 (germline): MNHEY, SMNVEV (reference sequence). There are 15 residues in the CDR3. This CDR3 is CASQFRASGRWEQYF. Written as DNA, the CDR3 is TGTGCCAGCCAGTTCCGCGCTAGCGGGAGGTGGGAGCAGTACTTC.

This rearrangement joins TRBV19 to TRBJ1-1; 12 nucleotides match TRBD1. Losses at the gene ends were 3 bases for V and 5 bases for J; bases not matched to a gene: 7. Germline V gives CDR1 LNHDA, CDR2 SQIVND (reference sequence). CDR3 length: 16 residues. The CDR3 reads CASSMGQGARWTEAFF. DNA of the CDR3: TGTGCCAGTAGTATGGGACAGGGGGCCCGATGGACTGAAGCTTTCTTT. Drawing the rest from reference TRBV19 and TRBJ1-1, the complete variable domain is DGGITQSPKYLFRKEGQNVTLSCEQNLNHDAMYWYRQDPGQGLRLIYYSQIVNDFQKGDIAEGYSVSREKKESFPLTVTSAQKNPTAFYLCASSMGQGARWTEAFFGQGTRLTVV.

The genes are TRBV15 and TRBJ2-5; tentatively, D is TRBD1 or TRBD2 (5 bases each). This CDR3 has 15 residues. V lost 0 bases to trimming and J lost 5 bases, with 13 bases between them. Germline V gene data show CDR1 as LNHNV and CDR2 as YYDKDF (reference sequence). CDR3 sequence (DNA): TGTGCCACCAGCAGAGATGTGGGGGTGGGCGAGACCCAGTACTTC. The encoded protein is CATSRDVGVGETQYF. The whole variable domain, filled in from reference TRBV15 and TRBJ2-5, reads DAMVIQNPRYQVTQFGKPVTLSCSQTLNHNVMYWYQQKSSQAPKLLFHYYDKDFNNEADTPDNFQSRRPNTSFCFLDIRSPGLGDTAMYLCATSRDVGVGETQYFGPGTRLLVL.

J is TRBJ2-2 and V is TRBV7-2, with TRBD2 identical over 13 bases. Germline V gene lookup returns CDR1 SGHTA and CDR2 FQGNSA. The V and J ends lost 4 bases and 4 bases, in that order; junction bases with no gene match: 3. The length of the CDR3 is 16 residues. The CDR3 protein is CASSWTSGRGTGELFF. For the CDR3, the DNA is TGTGCCAGCAGCTGGACTAGCGGGAGAGGCACCGGGGAGCTGTTTTTT.

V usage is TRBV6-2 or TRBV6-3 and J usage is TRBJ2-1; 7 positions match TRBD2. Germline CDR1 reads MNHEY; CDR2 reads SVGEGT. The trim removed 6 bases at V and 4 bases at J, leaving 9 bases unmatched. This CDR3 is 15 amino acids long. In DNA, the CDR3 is TGTGCCAGCAGCCACCTAGCGGAGGGGTACAATGAGCAGTTCTTC. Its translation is CASSHLAEGYNEQFF.

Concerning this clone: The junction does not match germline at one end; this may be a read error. CDR3 sequence: CASSVGPTDHRDNF. The CDR3 DNA reads as TGTGCCAGCAGCGTAGGGCCGACCGACCACAGGGATAATTTT. The gene calls are TRBV9 and TRBJ1-3; the D gene is possibly TRBD1 (6 bases). Germline CDR1 is SGDLS and CDR2 is YYNGEE. This CDR3 contains 14 residues.

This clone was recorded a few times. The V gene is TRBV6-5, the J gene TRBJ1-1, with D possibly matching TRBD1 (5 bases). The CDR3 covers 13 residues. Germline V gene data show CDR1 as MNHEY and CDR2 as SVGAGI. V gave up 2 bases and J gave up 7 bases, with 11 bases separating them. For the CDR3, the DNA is TGTGCCAGCAGTTACGCCGGGACGGGTGAAGCTTTCTTT. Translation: CASSYAGTGEAFF.

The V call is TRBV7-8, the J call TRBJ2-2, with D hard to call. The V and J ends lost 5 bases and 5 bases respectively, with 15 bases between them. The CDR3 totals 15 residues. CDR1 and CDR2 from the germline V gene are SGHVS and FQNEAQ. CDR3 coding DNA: TGTGCCAGCAGCCCCCGACTCCGTCTTACCGGGGAGCTGTTTTTT. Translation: CASSPRLRLTGELFF.

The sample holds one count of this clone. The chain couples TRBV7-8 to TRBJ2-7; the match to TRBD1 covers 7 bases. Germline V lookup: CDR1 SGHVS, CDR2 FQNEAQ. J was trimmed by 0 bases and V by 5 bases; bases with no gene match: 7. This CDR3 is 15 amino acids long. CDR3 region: CASSTRQGNSYEQYF. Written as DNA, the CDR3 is TGTGCCAGCAGCACCAGACAGGGCAACTCCTACGAGCAGTACTTC.

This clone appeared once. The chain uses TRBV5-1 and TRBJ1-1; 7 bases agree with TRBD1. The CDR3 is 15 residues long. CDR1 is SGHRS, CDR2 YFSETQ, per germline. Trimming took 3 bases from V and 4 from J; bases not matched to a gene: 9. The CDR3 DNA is TGCGCCAGCAGCTCCGGGACAGCGCCCCTCACTGAAGCTTTCTTT. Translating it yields CASSSGTAPLTEAFF.

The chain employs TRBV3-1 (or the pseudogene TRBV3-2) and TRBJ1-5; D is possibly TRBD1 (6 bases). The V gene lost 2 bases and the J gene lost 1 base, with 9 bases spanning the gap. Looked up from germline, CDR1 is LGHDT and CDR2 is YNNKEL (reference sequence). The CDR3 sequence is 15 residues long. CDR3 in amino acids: CASSQSTGSNQPQHF. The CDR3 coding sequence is TGTGCCAGCAGCCAAAGCACAGGGAGCAATCAGCCCCAGCATTTT.

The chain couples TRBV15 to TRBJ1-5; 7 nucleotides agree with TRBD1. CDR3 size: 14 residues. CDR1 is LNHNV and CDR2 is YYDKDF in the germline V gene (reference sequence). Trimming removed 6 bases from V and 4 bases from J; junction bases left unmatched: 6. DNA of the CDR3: TGTGCCACCAGAGAGGGACAGATAAATCAGCCCCAGCATTTT. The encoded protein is CATREGQINQPQHF.

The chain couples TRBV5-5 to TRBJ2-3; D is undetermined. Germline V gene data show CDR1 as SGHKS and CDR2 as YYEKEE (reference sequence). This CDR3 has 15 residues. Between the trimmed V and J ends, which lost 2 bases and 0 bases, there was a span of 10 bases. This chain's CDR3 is CASSFGLTSTDTQYF. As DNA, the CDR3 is TGTGCCAGCAGCTTCGGCCTAACTAGCACAGATACGCAGTATTTT.

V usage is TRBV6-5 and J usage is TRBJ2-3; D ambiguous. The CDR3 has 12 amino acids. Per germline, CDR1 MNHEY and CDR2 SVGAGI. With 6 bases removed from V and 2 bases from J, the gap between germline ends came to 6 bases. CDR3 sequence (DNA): TGTGCCAGCAGCAGGAACACAGATACGCAGTATTTT. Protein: CASSRNTDTQYF.

This CDR3 is CASIHLGGQGNYGYTF. The CDR3 nucleotides read TGTGCCAGCATCCACCTTGGGGGACAGGGGAACTATGGCTACACCTTC. This chain connects TRBV11-2 to TRBJ1-2; TRBD1 aligns across 10 bases. V lost 7 bases to trimming and J lost 2 bases; unmatched junction nucleotides: 10. Per germline, CDR1 SGHAT and CDR2 FQNNGV. The CDR3 contains 16 residues.

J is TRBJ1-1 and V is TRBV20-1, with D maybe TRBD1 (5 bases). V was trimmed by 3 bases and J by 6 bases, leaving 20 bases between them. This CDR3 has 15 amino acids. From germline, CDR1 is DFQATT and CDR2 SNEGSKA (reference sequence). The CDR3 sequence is CSASRLGGGGAEAFF. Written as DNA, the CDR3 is TGCAGTGCTAGTCGGCTCGGGGGTGGCGGGGCTGAAGCTTTCTTT.

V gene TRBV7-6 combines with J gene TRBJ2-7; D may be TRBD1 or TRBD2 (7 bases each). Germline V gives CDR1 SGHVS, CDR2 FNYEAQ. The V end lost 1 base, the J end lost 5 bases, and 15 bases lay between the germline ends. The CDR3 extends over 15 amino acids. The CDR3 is CASSLEGDSGDEQYF. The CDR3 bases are TGTGCCAGCAGCTTAGAGGGGGACAGCGGGGACGAGCAGTACTTC.